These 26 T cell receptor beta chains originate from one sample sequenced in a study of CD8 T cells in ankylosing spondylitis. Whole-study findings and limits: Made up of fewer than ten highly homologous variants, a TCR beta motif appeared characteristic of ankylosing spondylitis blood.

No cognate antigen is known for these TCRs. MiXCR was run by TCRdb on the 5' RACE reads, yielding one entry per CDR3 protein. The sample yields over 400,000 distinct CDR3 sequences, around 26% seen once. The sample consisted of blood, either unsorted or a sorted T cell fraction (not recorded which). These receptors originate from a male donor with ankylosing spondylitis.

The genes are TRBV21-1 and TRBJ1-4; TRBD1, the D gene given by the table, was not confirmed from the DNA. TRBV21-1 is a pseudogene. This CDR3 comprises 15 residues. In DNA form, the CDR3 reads TGTGCCAGCAGCAAAGATCCCCGGGGGAATGAAAAACTGTTTTTT. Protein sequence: CASSKDPRGNEKLFF.

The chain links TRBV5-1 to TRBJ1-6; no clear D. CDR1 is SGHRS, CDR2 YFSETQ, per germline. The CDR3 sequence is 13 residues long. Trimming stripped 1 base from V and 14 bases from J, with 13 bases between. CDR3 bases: TGCGCCAGCAGCTTGAGGACGAGGGAAGCCCTCCACTTT. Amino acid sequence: CASSLRTREALHF.

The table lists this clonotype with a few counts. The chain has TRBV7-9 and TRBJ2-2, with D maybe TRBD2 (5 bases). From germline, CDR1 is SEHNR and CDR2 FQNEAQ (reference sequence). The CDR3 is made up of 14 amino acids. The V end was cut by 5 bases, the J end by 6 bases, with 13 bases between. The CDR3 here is CASSHTGYAGELFF. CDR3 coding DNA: TGTGCCAGCAGCCACACGGGGTATGCCGGGGAGCTGTTTTTT.

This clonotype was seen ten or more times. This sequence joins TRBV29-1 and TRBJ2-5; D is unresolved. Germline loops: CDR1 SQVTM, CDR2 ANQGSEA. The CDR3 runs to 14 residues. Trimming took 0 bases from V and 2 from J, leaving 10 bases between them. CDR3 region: CSVEDRNLQETQYF. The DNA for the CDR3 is TGCAGCGTTGAAGATCGAAACTTGCAAGAGACCCAGTACTTC.

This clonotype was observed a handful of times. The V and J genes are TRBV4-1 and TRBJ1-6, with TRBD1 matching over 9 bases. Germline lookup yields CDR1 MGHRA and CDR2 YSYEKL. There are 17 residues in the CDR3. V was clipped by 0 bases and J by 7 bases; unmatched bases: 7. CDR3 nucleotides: TGCGCCAGCAGCCAAGATAGTCGGACAGGGGTGAATTCACCCCTCCACTTT. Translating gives CASSQDSRTGVNSPLHF.

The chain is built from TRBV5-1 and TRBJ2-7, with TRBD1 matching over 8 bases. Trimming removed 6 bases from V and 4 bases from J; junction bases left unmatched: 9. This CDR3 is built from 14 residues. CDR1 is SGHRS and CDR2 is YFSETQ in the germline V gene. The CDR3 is CASTSPGTGYEQYF. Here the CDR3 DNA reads TGCGCCAGCACTTCGCCCGGGACAGGTTACGAGCAGTACTTC. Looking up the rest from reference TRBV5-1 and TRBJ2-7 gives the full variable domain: KAGVTQTPRYLIKTRGQQVTLSCSPISGHRSVSWYQQTPGQGLQFLFEYFSETQRNKGNFPGRFSGRQFSNSRSEMNVSTLELGDSALYLCASTSPGTGYEQYFGPGTRLTVT.

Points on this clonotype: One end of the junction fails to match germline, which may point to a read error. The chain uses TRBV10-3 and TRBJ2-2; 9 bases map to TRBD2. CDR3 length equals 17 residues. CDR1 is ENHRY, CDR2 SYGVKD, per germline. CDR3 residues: CAIRGSSGRFNTGELFF. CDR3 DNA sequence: TGCGCCATCCGAGGCAGCAGCGGGAGGTTCAACACCGGGGAGCTGTTTTTT.

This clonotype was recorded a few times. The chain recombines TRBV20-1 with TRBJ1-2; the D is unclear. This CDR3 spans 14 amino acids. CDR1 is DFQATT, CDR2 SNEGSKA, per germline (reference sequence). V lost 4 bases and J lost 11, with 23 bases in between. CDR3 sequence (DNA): TGCAGTGCTAACCCTGGGGATAGAAGGGTGCGGTACACCTTC. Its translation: CSANPGDRRVRYTF.

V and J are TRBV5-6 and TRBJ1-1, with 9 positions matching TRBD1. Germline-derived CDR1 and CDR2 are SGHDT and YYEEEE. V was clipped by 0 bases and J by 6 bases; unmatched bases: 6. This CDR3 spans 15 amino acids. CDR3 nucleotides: TGTGCCAGCAGCTTGGGGGACAGGGACCGGGCTGAAGCTTTCTTT. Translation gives CASSLGDRDRAEAFF.

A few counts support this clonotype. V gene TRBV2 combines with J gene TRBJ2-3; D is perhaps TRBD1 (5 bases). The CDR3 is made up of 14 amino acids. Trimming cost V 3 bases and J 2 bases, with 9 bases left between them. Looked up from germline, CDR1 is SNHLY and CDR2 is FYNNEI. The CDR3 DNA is TGTGCCAGCAGTGATGGCAGGGTCACAGATACGCAGTATTTT. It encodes CASSDGRVTDTQYF. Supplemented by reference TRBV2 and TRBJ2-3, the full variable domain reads EPEVTQTPSHQVTQMGQEVILRCVPISNHLYFYWYRQILGQKVEFLVSFYNNEISEKSEIFDDQFSVERPDGSNFTLKIRSTKLEDSAMYFCASSDGRVTDTQYFGPGTRLTVL.

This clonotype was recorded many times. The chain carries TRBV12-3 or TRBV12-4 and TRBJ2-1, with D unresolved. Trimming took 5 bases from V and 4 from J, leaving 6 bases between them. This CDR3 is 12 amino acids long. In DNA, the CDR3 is TGTGCCAGCAGTGGCGGATACAATGAGCAGTTCTTC. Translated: CASSGGYNEQFF.

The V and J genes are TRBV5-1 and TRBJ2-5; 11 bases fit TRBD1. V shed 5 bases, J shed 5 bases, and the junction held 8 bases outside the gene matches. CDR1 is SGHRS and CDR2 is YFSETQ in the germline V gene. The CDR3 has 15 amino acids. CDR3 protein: CASRERTGGWETQYF. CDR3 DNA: TGCGCCAGCAGGGAGAGGACAGGGGGCTGGGAGACCCAGTACTTC.

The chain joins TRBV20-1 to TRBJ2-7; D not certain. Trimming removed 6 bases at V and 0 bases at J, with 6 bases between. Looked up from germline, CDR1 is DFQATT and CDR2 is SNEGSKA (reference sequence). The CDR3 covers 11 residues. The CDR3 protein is CSAVVSYEQYF. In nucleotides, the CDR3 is TGCAGTGCCGTGGTCTCCTACGAGCAGTACTTC.

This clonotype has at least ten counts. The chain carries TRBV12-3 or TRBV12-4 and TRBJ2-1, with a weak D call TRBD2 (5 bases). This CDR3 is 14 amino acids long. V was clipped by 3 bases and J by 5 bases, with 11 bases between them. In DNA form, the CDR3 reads TGTGCCAGCAGTTTGGCTAGCAAACACAATGAGCAGTTCTTC. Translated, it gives CASSLASKHNEQFF.

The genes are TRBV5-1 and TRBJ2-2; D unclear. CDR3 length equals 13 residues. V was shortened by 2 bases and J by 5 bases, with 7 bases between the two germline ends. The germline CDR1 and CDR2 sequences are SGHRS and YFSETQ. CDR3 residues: CASSFGETGELFF. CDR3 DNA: TGCGCCAGCAGCTTCGGAGAGACCGGGGAGCTGTTTTTT.

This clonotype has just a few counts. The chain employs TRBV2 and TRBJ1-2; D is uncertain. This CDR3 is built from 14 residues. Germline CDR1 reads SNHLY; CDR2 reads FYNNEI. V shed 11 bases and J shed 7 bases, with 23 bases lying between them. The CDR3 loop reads CAASTGNSHLGYTF. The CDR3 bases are TGTGCCGCCAGCACGGGGAACTCGCACCTTGGCTACACCTTC.

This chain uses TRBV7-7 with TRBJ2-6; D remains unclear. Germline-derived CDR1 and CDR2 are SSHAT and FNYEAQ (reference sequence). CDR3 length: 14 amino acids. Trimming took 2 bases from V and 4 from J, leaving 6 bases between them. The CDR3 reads CASSLTTGANVLTF. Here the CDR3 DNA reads TGTGCCAGCAGCTTAACGACCGGGGCCAACGTCCTGACTTTC.

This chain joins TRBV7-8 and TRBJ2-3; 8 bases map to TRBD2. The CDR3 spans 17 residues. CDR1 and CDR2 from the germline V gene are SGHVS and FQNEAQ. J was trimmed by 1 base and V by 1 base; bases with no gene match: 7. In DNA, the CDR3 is TGTGCCAGCAGCTTAGGCTCGGGAGGGACTGGCACAGATACGCAGTATTTT. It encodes CASSLGSGGTGTDTQYF.

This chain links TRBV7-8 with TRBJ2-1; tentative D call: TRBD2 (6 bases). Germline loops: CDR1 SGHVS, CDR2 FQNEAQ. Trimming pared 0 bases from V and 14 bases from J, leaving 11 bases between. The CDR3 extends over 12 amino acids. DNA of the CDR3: TGTGCCAGCAGCTTAGCGCTGGGGGAGGAGTTCTTC. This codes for CASSLALGEEFF.

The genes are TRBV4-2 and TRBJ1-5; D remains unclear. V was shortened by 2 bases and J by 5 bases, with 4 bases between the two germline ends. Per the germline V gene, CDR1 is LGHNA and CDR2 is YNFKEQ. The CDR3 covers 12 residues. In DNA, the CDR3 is TGTGCCAGCAGCCAAACTGATCAGCCCCAGCATTTT. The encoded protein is CASSQTDQPQHF.

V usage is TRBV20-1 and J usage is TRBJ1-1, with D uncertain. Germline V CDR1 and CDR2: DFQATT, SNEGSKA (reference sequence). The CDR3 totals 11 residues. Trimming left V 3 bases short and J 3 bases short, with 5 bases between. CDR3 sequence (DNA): TGCAGTGCTAGTGAGGACACTGAAGCTTTCTTT. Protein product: CSASEDTEAFF.

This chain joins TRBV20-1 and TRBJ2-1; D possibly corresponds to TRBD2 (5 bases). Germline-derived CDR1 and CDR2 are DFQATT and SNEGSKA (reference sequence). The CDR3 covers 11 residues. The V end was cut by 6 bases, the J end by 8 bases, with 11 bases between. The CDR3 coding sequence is TGCAGTGCCAACCCGGAGGATGAGCAGTTCTTC. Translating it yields CSANPEDEQFF.

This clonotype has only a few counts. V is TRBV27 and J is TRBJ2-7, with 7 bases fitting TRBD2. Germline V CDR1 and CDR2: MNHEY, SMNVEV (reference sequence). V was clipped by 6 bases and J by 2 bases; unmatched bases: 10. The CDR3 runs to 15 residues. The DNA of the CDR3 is TGTGCCAGCAGCCCGGTCGCTAGCGGTACCTACGAGCAGTACTTC. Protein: CASSPVASGTYEQYF.

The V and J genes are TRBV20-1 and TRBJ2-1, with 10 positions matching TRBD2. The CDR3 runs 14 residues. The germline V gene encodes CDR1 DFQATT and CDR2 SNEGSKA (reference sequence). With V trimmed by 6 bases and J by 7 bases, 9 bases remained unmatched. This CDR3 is CSARSPSGRNEQFF. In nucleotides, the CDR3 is TGCAGTGCGAGAAGCCCTAGCGGGAGAAATGAGCAGTTCTTC.

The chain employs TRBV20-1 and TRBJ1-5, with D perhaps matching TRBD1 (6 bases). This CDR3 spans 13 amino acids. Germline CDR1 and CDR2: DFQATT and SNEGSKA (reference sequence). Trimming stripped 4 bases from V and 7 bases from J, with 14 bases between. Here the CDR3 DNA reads TGCAGTGCTACCCGGGACATGGACCAGCCCCAGCATTTT. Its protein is CSATRDMDQPQHF.

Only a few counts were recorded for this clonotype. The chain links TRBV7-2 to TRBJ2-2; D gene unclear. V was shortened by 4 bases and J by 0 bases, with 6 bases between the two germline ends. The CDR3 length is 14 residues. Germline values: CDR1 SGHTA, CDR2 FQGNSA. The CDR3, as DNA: TGTGCCAGCAGCTCCGTAGCGAACACCGGGGAGCTGTTTTTT. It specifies CASSSVANTGELFF.